Below are 4 T cell receptor beta chains sequenced from a single sample in a study of T cells in Graves' hyperthyroidism and ophthalmopathy. RNA transcripts gave rise to amplified TCR beta CDR3 regions. TCR CDR3 underwent first-round RT-PCR with the HTBI primer set. TCRdb reprocessed the multiplex PCR reads via MiXCR and lists one record per CDR3 protein. The table lists roughly 500,000 distinct CDR3 sequences, approximately 13% of them singletons. The specimen was blood. The receptors originated from a woman aged 25 to 39 with Graves' hyperthyroidism that later progressed to Graves' ophthalmopathy.

This clonotype occurred many times. The CDR3, as DNA: TGCGCCAGCAGCCAAGATTTGAGACTGATTAATGAAAAACTGTTTTTT. Amino acid sequence: CASSQDLRLINEKLFF. The genes are TRBV4-3 and TRBJ1-4; D is ambiguous. The CDR3 loop spans 16 amino acids. Germline assignment: CDR1 LGHNA and CDR2 YSLEER. V lost 0 bases and J lost 4, with 12 bases in between.

This clonotype has a count of ten or more. The rearrangement joins TRBV20-1 to TRBJ2-7; TRBD2 agrees at 9 bases. The CDR3 is made up of 16 amino acids. CDR1 and CDR2 from the germline V gene are DFQATT and SNEGSKA (reference sequence). The trim removed 0 bases at V and 2 bases at J, leaving 8 bases unmatched. The CDR3 region is CSARDTKAGGAYEQYF. CDR3 in DNA: TGCAGTGCTAGAGATACGAAGGCGGGAGGGGCCTACGAGCAGTACTTC.

This clonotype was observed a handful of times. The chain combines TRBV7-9 with TRBJ2-1, with D unclear. This CDR3 is 10 amino acids long. Trimming shortened V by 4 bases and J by 11 bases, and 6 bases separated the two germline ends. Germline CDR1 SEHNR, CDR2 FQNEAQ (reference sequence). Here the CDR3 reads CASSSLKQFF. CDR3 nucleotides: TGTGCCAGCAGCTCGCTAAAGCAGTTCTTC.

The table lists this clonotype with many counts. This chain links TRBV2 with TRBJ1-5; 7 bases fit TRBD1. The germline CDR1 and CDR2 sequences are SNHLY and FYNNEI. The CDR3 contains 18 residues. V dropped 6 bases and J dropped 0; count of bases not matched to a gene: 14. CDR3 loop: CASSRGQAPNYSNQPQHF. CDR3 DNA: TGTGCCAGCAGCCGAGGACAGGCACCAAATTATAGCAATCAGCCCCAGCATTTT.